The next 15 T cell receptor beta chains were all read from a single sample in a study of blood T cell repertoires in COVID-19. Assay: immunoSEQ multiplex PCR; the TCRdb copy retains only in-frame clones and omits some. The sample lists some 190,000 clones; about 85% were seen once. What was sequenced was peripheral blood. Receptor source: a human donor in a cohort sampled during active COVID-19.

The chain employs TRBV29-1 and TRBJ1-1; the D is unclear. V lost 6 bases to trimming and J lost 1 base, with 6 bases between them. Germline CDR1 reads SQVTM; CDR2 reads ANQGSEA. This CDR3 has 11 residues. CDR3 protein: CSVATNTEAFF. The CDR3 region has the DNA TGCAGCGTCGCTACGAACACTGAAGCTTTCTTT.

The chain joins TRBV19 to TRBJ2-7; D not certain. This CDR3 region has 17 residues. Germline lookup yields CDR1 LNHDA and CDR2 SQIVND (reference sequence). Trimming shortened V by 4 bases and J by 0 bases, and 19 bases separated the two germline ends. CDR3 nucleotides: TGTGCCAGTAGTACGTACGCGTTGCGTGGAGCCTCCTACGAGCAGTACGTC. Translating it yields CASSTYALRGASYEQYV.

The V call is TRBV12-3 or TRBV12-4, the J call TRBJ1-1; D perhaps matches TRBD1 (5 bases). CDR3 length equals 13 residues. Trimming shortened V by 7 bases and J by 2 bases, and 11 bases separated the two germline ends. The CDR3 sequence is CASTLTVNTEAFF. CDR3 coding DNA: TGTGCCAGCACCTTGACAGTCAACACTGAAGCTTTCTTT.

This clone has at least ten counts. The chain has TRBV19 and TRBJ1-6, with D uncertain. CDR1 is LNHDA, CDR2 SQIVND, per germline (reference sequence). The CDR3 length is 14 residues. V was clipped by 8 bases and J by 5 bases, with 13 bases between them. The CDR3 region has the DNA TGTGCCAGTTCATTCCAGGCAAATAATTCACCCCTCCACTTT. It is translated as CASSFQANNSPLHF.

The chain recombines TRBV2 with TRBJ2-1, with 10 bases that match TRBD2. The CDR3 consists of 15 residues. Losses at the gene ends were 4 bases for V and 4 bases for J; bases not matched to a gene: 4. The germline gives CDR1 SNHLY, CDR2 FYNNEI. The CDR3 coding sequence is TGTGCCAGCAGTGTCCTAGCGGGAGCTTACAATGAGCAGTTCTTC. Translating gives CASSVLAGAYNEQFF.

The count of this clone is one. The genes are TRBV7-2 and TRBJ2-3; D gene unclear. CDR1 is SGHTA and CDR2 is FQGNSA in the germline V gene. CDR3 length: 14 amino acids. Trimming cost V 1 base and J 6 bases, with 11 bases left between them. The CDR3 region has the DNA TGTGCCAGCAGCTTAGGGCATGTGCCCGATACGCAGTATTTT. Translated: CASSLGHVPDTQYF.

This clone was detected only a few times. The chain uses TRBV25-1 and TRBJ1-4; D might be TRBD1 (5 bases). CDR1 is MGHDK and CDR2 is SYGVNS in the germline V gene. This CDR3 region has 14 residues. Trimming took off 5 bases at V and 6 bases at J, with 13 bases between the two ends. The CDR3 region is CASSQPGDYEKLFF. In DNA, the CDR3 is TGTGCCAGCAGTCAGCCGGGGGACTATGAAAAACTGTTTTTT. The full variable domain, its missing parts supplied by reference TRBV25-1 and TRBJ1-4, is EADIYQTPRYLVIGTGKKITLECSQTMGHDKMYWYQQDPGMELHLIHYSYGVNSTEKGDLSSESTVSRIRTEHFPLTLESARPSHTSQYLCASSQPGDYEKLFFGSGTQLSVL.

The rearrangement uses TRBV6-6 and TRBJ1-6; D is uncertain. The V gene lost 0 bases and the J gene lost 0 bases, with 6 bases spanning the gap. The CDR3 length is 16 residues. The V gene's germline CDR1 is MNHNY and CDR2 SVGAGI (reference sequence). Here the CDR3 DNA reads TGTGCCAGCAGTTACTCCCCGGGCTCCTATAATTCACCCCTCCACTTT. Protein product: CASSYSPGSYNSPLHF.

Comment on this clone: The sample contains more than one DNA sequence encoding this CDR3. The rearrangement links TRBV6-5 to TRBJ1-5; possibly TRBD1 for D (5 bases). V was trimmed by 0 bases and J by 7 bases, leaving 13 bases between them. CDR3 length: 15 residues. The germline V gene has CDR1 MNHEY and CDR2 SVGAGI. Here the CDR3 reads CASSYSQGAGQPQHF. The CDR3 DNA sequence: TGTGCCAGCAGTTACTCGCAGGGAGCGGGGCAGCCCCAGCATTTT.

The chain has TRBV5-1 and TRBJ2-5; weak D call: TRBD1 (6 bases). The germline V gene has CDR1 SGHRS and CDR2 YFSETQ. The CDR3 runs 15 residues. The V gene lost 3 bases and the J gene lost 5 bases, with 17 bases spanning the gap. The CDR3 sequence is CASSYATGRAETQYF. CDR3 in DNA: TGCGCCAGCAGCTATGCCACAGGGAGAGCGGAGACCCAGTACTTC.

The chain employs TRBV3-1 (or the pseudogene TRBV3-2) and TRBJ1-1, with D possibly matching TRBD1 (6 bases). Germline loops: CDR1 LGHDT, CDR2 YNNKEL (reference sequence). V shed 5 bases and J shed 0 bases, with 10 bases lying between them. This CDR3 is 14 amino acids long. The DNA for the CDR3 is TGTGCCAGCAGCGCCCAGGGGATGAACACTGAAGCTTTCTTT. It codes for CASSAQGMNTEAFF.

There are a few counts of this clone. The chain links TRBV6-5 to TRBJ1-5, with 9 bases aligning to TRBD1. Germline V lookup: CDR1 MNHEY, CDR2 SVGAGI. V dropped 4 bases and J dropped 3; count of bases not matched to a gene: 4. This CDR3 is 15 amino acids long. The CDR3, as DNA: TGTGCCAGCAGTTCGGGACAGGGTGTCAATCAGCCCCAGCATTTT. Amino acid sequence: CASSSGQGVNQPQHF.

V and J are TRBV18 and TRBJ2-6, with 8 nucleotides matching TRBD1. Germline V gene lookup returns CDR1 KGHSH and CDR2 LQKENI. Germline trimming cut 1 base from V and 2 bases from J; bases unmatched to any gene: 1. The CDR3 has 16 residues. CDR3 coding DNA: TGTGCCAGCTCACCACGGACAGGGACTGGGGCCAACGTCCTGACTTTC. As protein: CASSPRTGTGANVLTF.

The chain links TRBV28 to TRBJ2-1; TRBD2 agrees at 9 bases. V lost 10 bases, J lost 5 bases, and 12 bases stayed unmatched. This CDR3 is 15 amino acids long. The germline CDR1 and CDR2 sequences are MDHEN and SYDVKM. This CDR3 reads CATFPRLADDNEQFF. Written as DNA, the CDR3 is TGTGCCACGTTTCCCCGACTAGCGGACGACAATGAGCAGTTCTTC.

The chain combines TRBV11-1 with TRBJ1-1, with D tentatively TRBD1 (5 bases). The ends were cut back, 5 bases at V and 1 base at J, with 11 bases in the middle. This CDR3 contains 14 residues. The germline CDR1 and CDR2 sequences are SGHAT and FQDESV (reference sequence). The CDR3 region has the DNA TGTGCCAGCAGCCCAGGGACTGAGAACACTGAAGCTTTCTTT. Its protein product is CASSPGTENTEAFF.